This T cell receptor (beta chain) was retrieved from a study of T-cell reconstitution after alpha-beta-depleted transplantation in children. The sample holds many counts of this clonotype. TCRbeta library preparation incorporated unique molecular identifiers. One entry per CDR3 protein, called by TCRdb with MiXCR from the PCR reads. The sample lists 100,000 to 130,000 distinct CDR3 sequences, approximately 6.6% occurring once. The sequence derives from a male patient between 2 and 9 years old who had a stem cell transplant for acute lymphoblastic leukemia, so the T cells may come from the graft donor. The source material was PBMCs, mostly from graft donor cells, sampled 360 days after TCRalphabeta/CD19-depleted stem cell transplant.

CDR3 sequence reads: CSARGGTAFPTYYEQYF. The CDR3 DNA sequence: TGCAGTGCTAGAGGAGGGACAGCTTTTCCCACCTACTACGAGCAGTACTTC. V usage is TRBV20-1 and J usage is TRBJ2-7, with 7 nucleotides matching TRBD1. Germline CDR1 and CDR2: DFQATT and SNEGSKA (reference sequence). The CDR3 is 17 amino acids. V gave up 1 base and J gave up 3 bases; unmatched junction bases: 15.